This TCR beta chain was documented in a study of graft-versus-host responses after intestinal transplantation. Study at large: Recipients were all induced with anti-thymocyte globulin, then given tacrolimus and steroids for approximately 3 years.

The data were produced by immunoSEQ multiplex PCR, yet TCRdb's version contains in-frame clones alone and is incomplete. The table has 100,000 or so clones, 90% to 95% seen once. Germline V lookup: CDR1 SGHRS, CDR2 YFSETQ. V shed 4 bases and J 0 bases; nucleotides not matched to a gene: 5. The CDR3 is made up of 16 amino acids. Comment on this clone: Antigen: not known.

Findings of the study overall: Ileal or blood samples showed some GvH clones first, and such clones were also found in recipient marrow. Where graft-donor T cell macrochimerism was present, patients had high graft-versus-host to host-versus-graft clonal ratios in allografts.

The material was unstimulated CD4+ T cells sorted from spleen or lymph node cells, obtained before intestinal transplant. This receptor was identified in a human donor who received an intestinal transplant. The chain combines TRBV5-1 with TRBJ2-2; 8 nucleotides match TRBD2. CDR3 DNA: TGCGCCAGCAGCCGACTAGCGAGTACGAACACCGGGGAGCTGTTTTTT. This codes for CASSRLASTNTGELFF.